This T cell receptor beta chain emerged from a study of T cell responses to AZD1222 COVID-19 vaccine. Remarks on this clone: Its antigen is still unknown.

Losses at the gene ends were 5 bases for V and 4 bases for J; bases not matched to a gene: 9. The length of the CDR3 is 16 residues. CDR1 is SEHNR, CDR2 FQNEAQ, per germline (reference sequence). The method was immunoSEQ multiplex PCR; TCRdb's version includes in-frame clones alone and lacks a portion of them. The data hold about 120,000 clones, with around 92% observed a single time. Study results and caveats: Only a handful of AZD1222 recipients, several in all, had baseline seropositivity. Spike-specific TCR breadth rose after two AZD1222 doses, and depth rose as well.

This chain connects TRBV7-9 to TRBJ1-1; 11 positions agree with TRBD1. The clonotype was recovered from an adult in good health. This material consisted of peripheral blood, taken on day 0 of AZD1222 vaccination. The CDR3 nucleotides read TGTGCCAGCAGCCCGGGACAGGGGGGTTTTGGCACTGAAGCTTTCTTT. Protein sequence: CASSPGQGGFGTEAFF.